A selection of T cell receptor beta chains follows, all from one sample in a study of Ad26.COV2.S vaccination and SARS-CoV-2 variants. The repertoire was sequenced with immunoSEQ multiplex PCR; TCRdb's copy has only in-frame clones and lacks some. The table has 300,000 to 500,000 clones, more than 85% seen once. Here the sequenced sample was peripheral blood, taken in a trial of Ad26.COV2.S vaccine versus placebo. Source of these receptors: a person between 18 and 59 years old who received the Ad26.COV2.S COVID-19 vaccine or a placebo. Both conserved end residues are part of each CDR3. D genes are given only for firm matches. Where a row states a size, it is once, few, many or the class of an expanded clone; other rows omit it.

d_call: TRBD2; j_call: TRBJ2-7; v_call: TRBV19; clone_size: .; cdr3_nt: TGTGCCAGTAGTCCGGCTAGCGGGGGCTTCGAGCAGTACTTC; cdr3_aa: CASSPASGGFEQYF
d_call: .; j_call: TRBJ2-7; v_call: TRBV7-8; clone_size: .; cdr3_nt: TGTGCCAGCAGCTTAGCCGGGACTTACGAGCAGTACTTC; cdr3_aa: CASSLAGTYEQYF
d_call: TRBD2; j_call: TRBJ2-1; v_call: TRBV13; clone_size: .; cdr3_nt: TGTGCCAGCAGCGTCGGACTAGCGGGGGGCGGGAATGAGCAGTTCTTC; cdr3_aa: CASSVGLAGGGNEQFF
d_call: .; j_call: TRBJ1-1; v_call: TRBV5-6; clone_size: .; cdr3_nt: TGTGCCAGCAGCTTGGCAGGGGCGTATAACACTGAAGCTTTCTTT; cdr3_aa: CASSLAGAYNTEAFF
d_call: TRBD2; j_call: TRBJ2-2; v_call: TRBV6-4; clone_size: .; cdr3_nt: TGTGCCAGCAGTGACCGGGAGGAAGGGGAGCTGTTTTTT; cdr3_aa: CASSDREEGELFF
d_call: .; j_call: TRBJ1-4; v_call: TRBV6-1; clone_size: .; cdr3_nt: TGTGCCAGCAGTGAAACAACTGCAACTAATGAAAAACTGTTTTTT; cdr3_aa: CASSETTATNEKLFF
d_call: .; j_call: TRBJ2-5; v_call: TRBV18; clone_size: .; cdr3_nt: TGTGCCAGCTCAGGCCTGGGAGAGACCCAGTACTTC; cdr3_aa: CASSGLGETQYF
d_call: .; j_call: TRBJ2-3; v_call: TRBV6-5; clone_size: once; cdr3_nt: TGTGCCAGCAGTTACCGCGGGACAGCCAACACAGATACGCAGTATTTT; cdr3_aa: CASSYRGTANTDTQYF
d_call: .; j_call: TRBJ2-2; v_call: TRBV14; clone_size: .; cdr3_nt: TGTGCCAGCAGCCATGTTAACACCGGGGAGCTGTTTTTT; cdr3_aa: CASSHVNTGELFF
d_call: .; j_call: TRBJ1-6; v_call: TRBV5-8; clone_size: .; cdr3_nt: TGTGCCAGCAGAAAGACAATAGGTTTAAATTCACCCCTCCACTTT; cdr3_aa: CASRKTIGLNSPLHF
d_call: .; j_call: TRBJ2-7; v_call: TRBV7-2; clone_size: .; cdr3_nt: TGTGCCAGCAGGCCAGGGTTTCAAGCCTACGAGCAGTACTTC; cdr3_aa: CASRPGFQAYEQYF
d_call: .; j_call: TRBJ1-3; v_call: TRBV7-9; clone_size: .; cdr3_nt: TGTGCCAGCAGCTTAGTCGACCTTCGTGGTAGCTCTGGAAACACCATATATTTT; cdr3_aa: CASSLVDLRGSSGNTIYF
d_call: .; j_call: TRBJ2-7; v_call: TRBV19; clone_size: .; cdr3_nt: TGTGCCAGTAGTATCGCCCCAGGGTTTAGGTACGAGCAGTACTTC; cdr3_aa: CASSIAPGFRYEQYF
d_call: .; j_call: TRBJ1-1; v_call: TRBV19; clone_size: .; cdr3_nt: TGTGCCAGTACCCTGACGAGGGGGAACACTGAAGCTTTCTTT; cdr3_aa: CASTLTRGNTEAFF
d_call: .; j_call: TRBJ1-2; v_call: TRBV2; clone_size: .; cdr3_nt: TGTGCCAGCAGTGATATGGACGGAGAGATGGGCTACACCTTC; cdr3_aa: CASSDMDGEMGYTF
d_call: TRBD1; j_call: TRBJ2-7; v_call: TRBV5-1; clone_size: .; cdr3_nt: TGCGCCAGCAGCTTGGCCGGGACAGCCTACGAGCAGTACTTC; cdr3_aa: CASSLAGTAYEQYF
d_call: .; j_call: TRBJ1-2; v_call: TRBV4-3; clone_size: .; cdr3_nt: TGCGCCAGCAGCCAAGACCGGACAGAAGATAACTATGGCTACACCTTC; cdr3_aa: CASSQDRTEDNYGYTF
d_call: TRBD2; j_call: TRBJ2-1; v_call: TRBV10-3; clone_size: .; cdr3_nt: TGTGCCACCGCTGGCGGGGGGGCTGATGAGCAGTTCTTC; cdr3_aa: CATAGGGADEQFF
d_call: .; j_call: TRBJ2-1; v_call: TRBV6-4; clone_size: .; cdr3_nt: TGTGCCAGCAGTGACTCTCCCGGGAGCTCCTACAATGAGCAGTTCTTC; cdr3_aa: CASSDSPGSSYNEQFF
d_call: .; j_call: TRBJ2-1; v_call: TRBV5-1; clone_size: .; cdr3_nt: TGCGCCAGCAGCTTTACCCTGACTACGAAACTTACGAACAATGAGCAGTTCTTC; cdr3_aa: CASSFTLTTKLTNNEQFF
d_call: TRBD2; j_call: TRBJ2-3; v_call: TRBV7-6; clone_size: .; cdr3_nt: TGTGCCAGCAGCTTAGAGGCATCCGGGACTAGCGGGGTATCAGATACGCAGTATTTT; cdr3_aa: CASSLEASGTSGVSDTQYF
d_call: .; j_call: TRBJ1-2; v_call: TRBV16; clone_size: .; cdr3_nt: TGTGCCAGCAGCCAGCAGACGGTAAACTATGGCTACACCTTC; cdr3_aa: CASSQQTVNYGYTF
d_call: .; j_call: TRBJ1-2; v_call: TRBV7-2; clone_size: .; cdr3_nt: TGTGCCAGCAGCGAAGGCGTACTTTCAGATGGCTACACCTTC; cdr3_aa: CASSEGVLSDGYTF
d_call: .; j_call: TRBJ2-3; v_call: TRBV7-9; clone_size: .; cdr3_nt: TGTGCCAGCAGCCAGGGTGGAGTCACAGATACGCAGTATTTT; cdr3_aa: CASSQGGVTDTQYF
d_call: .; j_call: TRBJ1-5; v_call: TRBV20-1; clone_size: .; cdr3_nt: TGCAGTGCTAGTGAAACACAGGAGCCAGGGCAGCCCCAGCATTTT; cdr3_aa: CSASETQEPGQPQHF